What follows are 25 T cell receptor beta chains derived from one specimen sequenced in a study of PD-1 blockade in classical Hodgkin lymphoma (dated by TCRdb to between 2020 and 2021). The library relied on the immunoSEQ multiplex PCR assay. TCRdb re-hosts the immuneACCESS table, in-frame sequences only. Its copies lack some clones; in the studies checked, an unresolved V gene accounts for under half of them, and the cause for the rest is not known. This sample lists 25,000 to 35,000 clones; 70% were detected once. Roughly 24% of the sample is held by the ten biggest clonotypes. The sample's time point label, decoded: cycle 2 day 1 (C2D1) of nivolumab. All trial patients had relapsed after autologous stem cell transplantation, with cohorts A, B and C differing in prior brentuximab vedotin exposure. The source material was peripheral blood mononuclear cells (PBMCs), sampled before the second cycle of nivolumab. Source of these receptors: a human donor with classical Hodgkin lymphoma.

CDR3 region: CASCNRGGQPQHF. Here the CDR3 DNA reads TGCGCCAGCTGCAACAGGGGAGGTCAGCCCCAGCATTTT. The chain has TRBV10-2 and TRBJ1-5, with 7 bases that match TRBD1. The CDR3 is 13 residues long. The junction had 7 bases not matched to a gene; V was cut back by 8 bases and J by 6 bases. The germline V gene has CDR1 WSHSY and CDR2 SAAADI.

DNA of the CDR3: TGTGCCAGCAGTTTATCATACTACGAGCAGTACTTC. It codes for CASSLSYYEQYF. V gene TRBV28 combines with J gene TRBJ2-7; D is uncertain. V dropped 1 base and J dropped 3 bases, with 4 bases sitting between them. The V gene's germline CDR1 is MDHEN and CDR2 SYDVKM. The CDR3 runs 12 residues. Full variable domain (outside the CDR3, taken from reference TRBV28 and TRBJ2-7): DVKVTQSSRYLVKRTGEKVFLECVQDMDHENMFWYRQDPGLGLRLIYFSYDVKMKEKGDIPEGYSVSREKKERFSLILESASTNQTSMYLCASSLSYYEQYFGPGTRLTVT.

The rearrangement links TRBV19 to TRBJ2-3; unclear D gene. The CDR3 contains 13 residues. Germline CDR1 LNHDA, CDR2 SQIVND (reference sequence). Trimming cost V 3 bases and J 1 base, with 5 bases left between them. The DNA for the CDR3 is TGTGCCAGTAGTATCTGGGGCACAGATACGCAGTATTTT. Amino acids: CASSIWGTDTQYF.

This chain uses TRBV19 with TRBJ2-7; 7 positions match TRBD1. The CDR3 has 13 residues. Germline trimming cut 4 bases from V and 3 bases from J; bases unmatched to any gene: 3. Germline assignment: CDR1 LNHDA and CDR2 SQIVND (reference sequence). The CDR3 bases are TGTGCCAGTAGTAGGACAGGTGTCTACGAGCAGTACTTC. Protein product: CASSRTGVYEQYF.

The V gene is TRBV23-1, the J gene TRBJ1-2; D is unresolved. TRBV23-1 qualifies as an ORF whose function is uncertain. This CDR3 comprises 14 residues. V gave up 6 bases and J gave up 5 bases, with 16 bases separating them. The CDR3 region is CASSPGSSRYGYTF. The CDR3 DNA is TGCGCCAGCAGCCCCGGAAGCAGCAGGTATGGCTACACCTTC.

The chain has TRBV6-1 and TRBJ1-1; 7 bases fit TRBD1. After removal of 5 bases from V and 0 bases from J, the junction contained 6 bases not matched to a gene. The CDR3 runs to 15 residues. Germline CDR1 MNHNS, CDR2 SASEGT. The CDR3 DNA reads as TGTGCCAGCAGTTTGACAGGGACCATGAACACTGAAGCTTTCTTT. It translates to CASSLTGTMNTEAFF.

The genes are TRBV30 and TRBJ1-2; a weak D match, TRBD1 (6 bases). The CDR3 covers 13 residues. Germline lookup yields CDR1 GTSNPN and CDR2 SVGIG (reference sequence). V was trimmed by 2 bases and J by 8 bases, leaving 15 bases between them. The CDR3 nucleotides read TGTGCCTGGAGTACGGGTCAGGGGTTGGGCTACACCTTC. Its translation: CAWSTGQGLGYTF.

A word on this clone: A junction end diverges from the germline sequence, so it may reflect a read error. This chain links TRBV7-7 with TRBJ2-2; D may be TRBD2 (6 bases). CDR3 size: 17 residues. CDR1 is SSHAT and CDR2 is FNYEAQ in the germline V gene (reference sequence). For the CDR3, the DNA is TGTGCTAGCAGCTTAGCCCCGGGACTGGGGAACACCGGGGAGCTGTTTTTT. Its translation: CASSLAPGLGNTGELFF.

This chain uses TRBV6-1 with TRBJ2-1; D unresolved. This CDR3 is 14 amino acids long. The V gene's germline CDR1 is MNHNS and CDR2 SASEGT. V lost 1 base and J lost 5, with 9 bases in between. This CDR3 is CASSEVYRDNEQFF. The CDR3 DNA reads TGTGCCAGCAGTGAAGTCTATCGGGACAATGAGCAGTTCTTC.

This clone was detected once. The rearrangement joins TRBV28 to TRBJ2-5; TRBD2 agrees at 10 bases. CDR1 is MDHEN and CDR2 is SYDVKM in the germline V gene. CDR3 length: 15 amino acids. The junction had 10 bases not matched to a gene; V was cut back by 8 bases and J by 4 bases. The CDR3 bases are TGTGCCAGCTTGGCTAGCGGGAGATACATAGAGACCCAGTACTTC. Its translation: CASLASGRYIETQYF.

V and J are TRBV5-1 and TRBJ1-1, with TRBD1 identical over 7 bases. Germline V gene sequence: CDR1 SGHRS, CDR2 YFSETQ. This CDR3 contains 17 residues. The V segment lost 4 bases and the J segment 2 bases; nucleotides outside the gene matches: 14. CDR3 loop: CASSPGMTGNLNTEAFF. The CDR3, as DNA: TGCGCCAGCAGCCCCGGTATGACAGGGAACTTAAACACTGAAGCTTTCTTT.

This clone was seen only a few times. In DNA form, the CDR3 reads TGTGCCAGCAGCTCGGGGGACGGTGAAGCTTTCTTT. Its protein is CASSSGDGEAFF. The J gene is TRBJ1-1, the V gene TRBV9; the D gene is possibly TRBD1 (5 bases). The CDR3 is 12 residues long. CDR1 and CDR2 (germline): SGDLS, YYNGEE. The V end lost 4 bases, the J end lost 7 bases, and 11 bases lay between the germline ends.

This clone occurred a few times. J is TRBJ2-2 and V is TRBV19, with D unclear. This CDR3 is 14 amino acids long. V lost 3 bases and J lost 1, with 6 bases in between. The germline CDR1 and CDR2 sequences are LNHDA and SQIVND (reference sequence). The CDR3 coding sequence is TGTGCCAGTAGTATGGTCAGGAACACCGGGGAGCTGTTTTTT. Encoded protein: CASSMVRNTGELFF.

V and J are TRBV5-1 and TRBJ2-5; 7 positions match TRBD2. CDR1 and CDR2 (germline): SGHRS, YFSETQ. This CDR3 has 14 residues. Trimming took 0 bases from V and 4 from J; bases not matched to a gene: 3. CDR3 nucleotide sequence: TGCGCCAGCAGCTTGGTTTGGGGGGGAGAGACCCAGTACTTC. This codes for CASSLVWGGETQYF.

This clone has only a few counts. The chain carries TRBV19 and TRBJ1-1, with D uncertain. Germline V gene lookup returns CDR1 LNHDA and CDR2 SQIVND (reference sequence). With 6 bases removed from V and 3 bases from J, the gap between germline ends came to 17 bases. The CDR3 sequence is 15 residues long. CDR3 protein: CASRGSRTQDTEAFF. The CDR3 DNA is TGTGCCAGTAGGGGATCGAGGACGCAGGACACTGAAGCTTTCTTT.

The chain is built from TRBV20-1 and TRBJ2-1; weak D call: TRBD2 (5 bases). Per the germline V gene, CDR1 is DFQATT and CDR2 is SNEGSKA (reference sequence). Between the trimmed V and J ends, which lost 1 base and 14 bases, there was a span of 12 bases. The CDR3 has 11 residues. Here the CDR3 DNA reads TGCAGTGCTAGAGGTCGGGGAGTGGAGTTCTTC. It codes for CSARGRGVEFF.

This clone was picked up a small number of times. The V gene is TRBV5-1, the J gene TRBJ2-3; 9 positions agree with TRBD2. J gave up 3 bases and V 5 bases, and 7 bases lay outside the gene matches. Per the germline V gene, CDR1 is SGHRS and CDR2 is YFSETQ. The CDR3 is 15 residues long. The CDR3 coding sequence is TGCGCCAGCAGGATAAGCGGGGGGATAACAGATACGCAGTATTTT. Residues: CASRISGGITDTQYF.

Only a few counts were recorded for this clone. The chain combines TRBV10-3 with TRBJ1-6; no firm D call. The V gene's germline CDR1 is ENHRY and CDR2 SYGVKD. V was clipped by 8 bases and J by 5 bases, with 13 bases between them. This CDR3 has 14 residues. CDR3 amino acids: CAIAAGGDNSPLHF. CDR3 coding DNA: TGTGCCATCGCGGCAGGTGGGGATAATTCACCCCTCCACTTT.

V usage is TRBV7-9 and J usage is TRBJ2-5; the match to TRBD1 covers 7 bases. The CDR3 sequence is 15 residues long. Germline values: CDR1 SEHNR, CDR2 FQNEAQ (reference sequence). With V trimmed by 5 bases and J by 2 bases, 8 bases remained unmatched. In nucleotides, the CDR3 is TGTGCCAGCAGCCCCAGACCGACAGGGCAAGAGACCCAGTACTTC. Its translation: CASSPRPTGQETQYF.

This clone was found a few times. This rearrangement joins TRBV5-1 to TRBJ1-4; TRBD1 might be the D (6 bases). Germline V lookup: CDR1 SGHRS, CDR2 YFSETQ. The CDR3 is 15 amino acids. The V gene lost 4 bases and the J gene lost 12 bases, with 22 bases spanning the gap. The CDR3 sequence: CASSPRGQSLGELFF. The CDR3 bases are TGCGCCAGCAGCCCCCGAGGACAGTCTCTAGGGGAACTGTTTTTT.

The chain recombines TRBV18 with TRBJ2-2, with 10 bases lining up with TRBD1. This CDR3 region has 17 residues. Per germline, CDR1 KGHSH and CDR2 LQKENI. J was trimmed by 5 bases and V by 0 bases; bases with no gene match: 6. The CDR3 DNA reads as TGTGCCAGCTCACCACCCGGGACAGGGGCAGGGACCGGGGAGCTGTTTTTT. The encoded protein is CASSPPGTGAGTGELFF. Full variable domain (remainder filled in from reference TRBV18 and TRBJ2-2): NAGVMQNPRHLVRRRGQEARLRCSPMKGHSHVYWYRQLPEEGLKFMVYLQKENIIDESGMPKERFSAEFPKEGPSILRIQQVVRGDSAAYFCASSPPGTGAGTGELFFGEGSRLTVL.

The count of this clone is one. The chain couples TRBV11-1 to TRBJ2-7, with D hard to call. Germline lookup yields CDR1 SGHAT and CDR2 FQDESV (reference sequence). V gave up 3 bases and J gave up 2 bases, with 11 bases separating them. CDR3 size: 14 residues. CDR3 residues: CASSFVLGAYEQYF. The CDR3 coding sequence is TGTGCCAGCAGCTTTGTTCTTGGGGCCTACGAGCAGTACTTC.

The gene calls are TRBV19 and TRBJ1-2; tentative D call: TRBD1 (6 bases). Trimming took off 2 bases at V and 4 bases at J, with 14 bases between the two ends. This CDR3 spans 15 amino acids. CDR1 LNHDA and CDR2 SQIVND come from the germline V gene (reference sequence). The chain's CDR3 is CASSITQGRAYGYTF. CDR3 nucleotide sequence: TGTGCCAGTAGTATAACACAGGGCCGGGCCTATGGCTACACCTTC.

This clone was found a few times. The rearrangement links TRBV6-5 to TRBJ1-1; D is unresolved. V dropped 2 bases and J dropped 11 bases, with 12 bases sitting between them. Germline V CDR1 and CDR2: MNHEY, SVGAGI. The length of the CDR3 is 12 residues. The CDR3 nucleotides read TGTGCCAGCAGTTACGCCGGTGGAATGGCTTTCTTT. Translating it yields CASSYAGGMAFF.

V usage is TRBV6-6 and J usage is TRBJ2-1, with D uncertain. CDR1 and CDR2 (germline): MNHNY, SVGAGI (reference sequence). The CDR3 contains 11 residues. Trimming removed 2 bases from V and 8 bases from J, with 4 bases in between. The chain's CDR3 is CASSYGYEQFF. Here the CDR3 DNA reads TGTGCCAGCAGTTACGGGTATGAGCAGTTCTTC.